The 21 T cell receptor beta chains listed next were all sequenced from one sample in a study of radiotherapy plus CTLA-4 blockade in lung cancer. Clones were sequenced by immunoSEQ multiplex PCR, and TCRdb holds only the in-frame ones, with some missing. Found here are about 73,000 clones, more than 75% of them singletons; the top ten hold 40%. Sequencing used peripheral blood, obtained from a patient treated with radiotherapy plus ipilimumab. All receptors come from a human donor with non-small cell lung cancer that progressed on radiotherapy plus ipilimumab.

The chain uses TRBV7-8 and TRBJ1-5; TRBD1 might be the D (5 bases). With 4 bases removed from V and 6 bases from J, the gap between germline ends came to 16 bases. This CDR3 region has 15 residues. Germline V CDR1 and CDR2: SGHVS, FQNEAQ. CDR3 protein: CASSSVGGTGQPQHF. The DNA for the CDR3 is TGTGCCAGCAGCTCGGTCGGGGGGACCGGTCAGCCCCAGCATTTT. The full variable domain, in which reference TRBV7-8 and TRBJ1-5 provide the parts outside the CDR3, is GAGVSQSPRYKVAKRGQDVALRCDPISGHVSLFWYQQALGQGPEFLTYFQNEAQLDKSGLPSDRFFAERPEGSVSTLKIQRTQQEDSAVYLCASSSVGGTGQPQHFGDGTRLSIL.

This chain joins TRBV7-2 and TRBJ1-5, with TRBD1 matching 10 bases. Germline V lookup: CDR1 SGHTA, CDR2 FQGNSA. The CDR3 is 17 amino acids. Unmatched junction bases numbered 7, after V lost 1 base and J lost 4 bases. The CDR3 loop is CASSLGLGQGVNQPQHF. In DNA, the CDR3 is TGTGCCAGCAGCTTAGGCTTAGGACAGGGGGTGAATCAGCCCCAGCATTTT.

This chain uses TRBV2 with TRBJ2-7; D remains unclear. The germline V gene has CDR1 SNHLY and CDR2 FYNNEI. This CDR3 has 14 residues. V dropped 4 bases and J dropped 1 base, with 11 bases sitting between them. CDR3 nucleotide sequence: TGTGCCAGCAGTGCGACCGCGGAGTCCTACGAGCAGTACTTC. Protein product: CASSATAESYEQYF.

This rearrangement joins TRBV10-3 to TRBJ2-1; 8 bases line up with TRBD2. CDR1 is ENHRY and CDR2 is SYGVKD in the germline V gene. The CDR3 runs 12 residues. Trimming cost V 4 bases and J 8 bases; bases outside gene matches: 1. The CDR3 sequence is CAISVTSDEQFF. The CDR3 DNA reads TGTGCCATCAGTGTGACTAGCGATGAGCAGTTCTTC.

This clone was seen only a few times. The rearrangement joins TRBV7-5 to TRBJ2-2; no check of the table's D call, TRBD1, against the DNA was made. TRBV7-5 is a recognized pseudogene. The CDR3 contains 15 residues. CDR3 loop: CARSKPTGLAGELFF. DNA for the CDR3: TGTGCCAGAAGCAAACCGACAGGGTTGGCCGGGGAGCTGTTTTTT.

The CDR3 nucleotides are TGTGCCAGCTCACCGCGGGGAGGATATGGCTACACCTTC. Protein sequence: CASSPRGGYGYTF. The chain has TRBV18 and TRBJ1-2; D gene ambiguous. V was clipped by 3 bases and J by 5 bases, with 10 bases between them. CDR3 length equals 13 residues. Germline CDR1 is KGHSH and CDR2 is LQKENI.

This chain links TRBV19 with TRBJ2-7; D is unresolved. The CDR3 runs to 14 residues. CDR1 is LNHDA and CDR2 is SQIVND in the germline V gene (reference sequence). The V and J ends lost 0 bases and 7 bases respectively, with 13 bases between them. In nucleotides, the CDR3 is TGTGCCAGTAGTATAGATCTTCGTCCCCGGGAGCAGTACTTC. Protein product: CASSIDLRPREQYF.

V and J are TRBV6-1 and TRBJ2-1; 14 bases are a match to TRBD2. This CDR3 is 18 amino acids long. V was clipped by 4 bases and J by 6 bases; unmatched bases: 11. Per the germline V gene, CDR1 is MNHNS and CDR2 is SASEGT. CDR3 nucleotides: TGTGCCAGCAGTGCCCTGACTAGCGGGGGGGGAGCGGGCAATGAGCAGTTCTTC. Its protein is CASSALTSGGGAGNEQFF.

In regard to this clone: Other DNA sequences from this sample encode an identical CDR3 as well. Here the CDR3 DNA reads TGCGCCAGCAGCTTGGCTCAAACGAACACTGAAGCTTTCTTT. Encoded protein: CASSLAQTNTEAFF. The rearrangement joins TRBV5-1 to TRBJ1-1; D is undetermined. The CDR3 is made up of 14 amino acids. In germline, CDR1 is SGHRS, CDR2 YFSETQ. V lost 0 bases and J lost 1, with 7 bases in between.

The chain carries TRBV14 and TRBJ2-5; 9 bases line up with TRBD2. Germline loops: CDR1 SGHDN, CDR2 FVKESK. The CDR3 length is 16 residues. V lost 5 bases to trimming and J lost 2 bases; unmatched junction nucleotides: 9. The CDR3 is CASSDDGLARQETQYF. The CDR3 coding sequence is TGTGCCAGCAGCGATGACGGACTAGCGAGACAAGAGACCCAGTACTTC.

The DNA of the CDR3 is TGTGCCAGCAGTCTTGACCGTTTGACACAAAGTCGGGCCAACGTCCTGACTTTC. Protein: CASSLDRLTQSRANVLTF. The gene calls are TRBV28 and TRBJ2-6; D unclear. The germline CDR1 and CDR2 sequences are MDHEN and SYDVKM. V lost 5 bases to trimming and J lost 5 bases, with 22 bases between them. This CDR3 has 18 residues.

The V gene is TRBV6-1, the J gene TRBJ2-5, with TRBD2 identical over 14 bases. V was clipped by 4 bases and J by 6 bases; unmatched bases: 4. Germline V gene data show CDR1 as MNHNS and CDR2 as SASEGT. CDR3 size: 15 residues. CDR3 amino acids: CASSATSGGGKTQYF. For the CDR3, the DNA is TGTGCCAGCAGTGCGACTAGCGGGGGGGGAAAGACCCAGTACTTC.

J is TRBJ1-1 and V is TRBV5-1, with D unclear. Per the germline V gene, CDR1 is SGHRS and CDR2 is YFSETQ. The V gene lost 9 bases and the J gene lost 0 bases, with 12 bases spanning the gap. CDR3 length: 13 amino acids. The CDR3 here is CATRQGMNTEAFF. As DNA, the CDR3 is TGCGCCACACGACAAGGAATGAACACTGAAGCTTTCTTT. The full variable domain, in which reference TRBV5-1 and TRBJ1-1 provide the parts outside the CDR3, is KAGVTQTPRYLIKTRGQQVTLSCSPISGHRSVSWYQQTPGQGLQFLFEYFSETQRNKGNFPGRFSGRQFSNSRSEMNVSTLELGDSALYLCATRQGMNTEAFFGQGTRLTVV.

The table lists this clone with a few counts. The chain combines TRBV18 with TRBJ2-7; D is unclear. Trimming pared 0 bases from V and 7 bases from J, leaving 16 bases between. The CDR3 is 15 amino acids. Germline lookup yields CDR1 KGHSH and CDR2 LQKENI. The CDR3 region has the DNA TGTGCCAGCTCACCACCGAGTTCTGGGTTCGAAGAGCAGTACTTC. Translation gives CASSPPSSGFEEQYF.

The CDR3 loop reads CASRGQGEDEQFF. The CDR3 DNA reads as TGTGCCAGCAGAGGACAGGGGGAGGATGAGCAGTTCTTC. The chain carries TRBV6-4 and TRBJ2-1; 10 bases fit TRBD1. The germline CDR1 and CDR2 sequences are MRHNA and SNTAGT. This CDR3 has 13 residues. V gave up 6 bases and J gave up 8 bases; unmatched junction bases: 4.

This clone turned up a few times. V gene TRBV5-5 combines with J gene TRBJ2-7; 8 bases are shared with TRBD2. The germline CDR1 and CDR2 sequences are SGHKS and YYEKEE (reference sequence). This CDR3 is built from 15 residues. V trimming: 4 bases; J trimming: 6 bases; junction bases outside the gene matches: 12. The CDR3 DNA reads TGTGCCAGCAGCCCATGGACCGGGACTAGTGTCGAGCAGTACGTC. It encodes CASSPWTGTSVEQYV.

The V and J genes are TRBV29-1 and TRBJ2-7; 7 nucleotides align to TRBD1. Unmatched junction bases numbered 7, after V lost 4 bases and J lost 4 bases. There are 13 residues in the CDR3. Germline assignment: CDR1 SQVTM and CDR2 ANQGSEA. The CDR3 sequence is CSVVLTGEYEQYF. The DNA of the CDR3 is TGCAGCGTTGTATTAACAGGGGAATACGAGCAGTACTTC.

The chain is built from TRBV4-2 and TRBJ1-1; a weak D match, TRBD1 (5 bases). The CDR3 runs 14 residues. V was trimmed by 0 bases and J by 5 bases, leaving 10 bases between them. Per the germline V gene, CDR1 is LGHNA and CDR2 is YNFKEQ. CDR3 nucleotides: TGTGCCAGCAGCCAAGATCTCCGGGGGACTGAAGCTTTCTTT. It codes for CASSQDLRGTEAFF.

The rearrangement links TRBV19 to TRBJ2-5; TRBD2 aligns across 9 bases. Germline assignment: CDR1 LNHDA and CDR2 SQIVND (reference sequence). V shed 6 bases, J shed 10 bases, and the junction held 9 bases outside the gene matches. The CDR3 totals 13 residues. The CDR3 DNA reads TGTGCCAGTAGGGCAATTGGCGGGGGGGTCCAGTACTTC. Translation gives CASRAIGGGVQYF.

The rearrangement links TRBV27 to TRBJ2-2; the match to TRBD2 covers 8 bases. The trim removed 8 bases at V and 4 bases at J, leaving 12 bases unmatched. Germline V gives CDR1 MNHEY, CDR2 SMNVEV (reference sequence). The CDR3 is 16 amino acids. The CDR3 DNA is TGTGCCAGCTGTCCATTGATAGCGGGACTCACCGGGGAGCTGTTTTTT. This codes for CASCPLIAGLTGELFF.

The rearrangement uses TRBV6-5 and TRBJ2-1; D call uncertain. The V gene's germline CDR1 is MNHEY and CDR2 SVGAGI. Trimming cost V 6 bases and J 4 bases, with 7 bases left between them. The CDR3 is made up of 12 amino acids. The CDR3 DNA sequence: TGTGCCAGCAGGGGATTATACAATGAGCAGTTCTTC. This encodes CASRGLYNEQFF.